Below are 5 T cell receptor beta chains sequenced from a single sample in a study of immune heterogeneity within non-small cell lung tumors. Multiplex PCR amplified the TCR beta CDR3 region. Its first round ran for around 10 cycles with 32 V and 13 J primers. Using its own MiXCR run on the multiplex PCR reads, TCRdb lists one record per CDR3 protein. The sample gives roughly 4,000 distinct CDR3 sequences, 27% of which show up once; around 12% is in the top ten. At 600 ng per sample, bulk tumor genomic DNA provided the template. Widely spaced biopsies, several per primary tumor, were obtained at surgery. Surgery that was curative in intent was performed on patients with untreated, newly diagnosed non-small cell lung cancer. The sequenced material came from lung tumor tissue. The source is a man aged 55 to 69 with non-small cell lung cancer.

By proportion, this clonotype is medium-sized (0.01 to 0.1%). This sequence joins TRBV19 and TRBJ1-2, with D tentatively TRBD1 (5 bases). The CDR3 runs 16 residues. The germline V gene has CDR1 LNHDA and CDR2 SQIVND (reference sequence). V lost 5 bases, J lost 5 bases, and 21 bases lay in between. The CDR3 nucleotides read TGTGCCAGTAGTGTTTCCGGGACCCTTAAAGGGTATGGCTACACCTTC. The encoded protein is CASSVSGTLKGYGYTF.

This chain's CDR3 is CASSQTRRGEKLFF. CDR3 bases: TGTGCCAGCTCACAGACAAGAAGAGGGGAAAAACTGTTTTTT. The chain couples TRBV18 to TRBJ1-4; D gene uncertain. CDR3 length: 14 residues. The V gene's germline CDR1 is KGHSH and CDR2 LQKENI. Trimming cost V 4 bases and J 8 bases, with 14 bases left between them.

This clonotype is classed as medium-sized (0.01 to 0.1%). The chain employs TRBV30 and TRBJ1-2, with D possibly being TRBD1 (5 bases). The length of the CDR3 is 12 residues. Per the germline V gene, CDR1 is GTSNPN and CDR2 is SVGIG (reference sequence). Between the trimmed V and J ends, which lost 8 bases and 3 bases, there was a span of 13 bases. CDR3 in amino acids: CAGGEYDYGYTF. In DNA, the CDR3 is TGTGCCGGAGGGGAGTATGACTATGGCTACACCTTC.

This clonotype was counted a single time. This CDR3 reads CASREDADTQYF. The CDR3 nucleotides are TGTGCCAGCAGAGAAGACGCGGATACGCAGTATTTT. The chain is built from TRBV5-4 and TRBJ2-3; D unresolved. V gave up 5 bases and J gave up 6 bases, with 10 bases separating them. The germline V gene encodes CDR1 SGHNT and CDR2 YYREEE (reference sequence). The CDR3 loop spans 12 amino acids.

J is TRBJ2-1 and V is TRBV6-9, with 10 bases fitting TRBD2. Looked up from germline, CDR1 is MNHGY and CDR2 is SVAAGI. V lost 4 bases to trimming and J lost 9 bases; unmatched junction nucleotides: 9. This CDR3 is built from 15 residues. The CDR3 region has the DNA TGTGCCAGCAGTTCCCCTAGCGGGAGTGGTCCTGAGCAGTTCTTC. This codes for CASSSPSGSGPEQFF.